This T cell receptor beta chain was captured by sequencing in a study of vaccination effects on CD4 cells after COVID-19. Following culture for approximately ten days, CD4+ T cells were isolated. About this clone: Its cognate antigen is unknown.

The data were produced by immunoSEQ multiplex PCR, yet TCRdb's version contains in-frame clones alone and is incomplete. The repertoire holds approximately 47,000 clones, with more than 75% as singletons. This sequence originates from a human donor who had a prior SARS-CoV-2 infection. Sequenced here: CD4+ T cells from PBMCs cultured without peptide, sampled before COVID-19 vaccination.

The DNA of the CDR3 is TGCGCCAGCAGCCCCAGGGACAGAGCCTACGAGCAGTACTTC. Amino acids: CASSPRDRAYEQYF. This chain uses TRBV5-1 with TRBJ2-7, with 7 bases identical to TRBD1. The J segment lost 2 bases and the V segment lost 4 bases, leaving 6 bases of the junction unmatched. The CDR3 runs 14 residues. Germline CDR1 reads SGHRS; CDR2 reads YFSETQ.